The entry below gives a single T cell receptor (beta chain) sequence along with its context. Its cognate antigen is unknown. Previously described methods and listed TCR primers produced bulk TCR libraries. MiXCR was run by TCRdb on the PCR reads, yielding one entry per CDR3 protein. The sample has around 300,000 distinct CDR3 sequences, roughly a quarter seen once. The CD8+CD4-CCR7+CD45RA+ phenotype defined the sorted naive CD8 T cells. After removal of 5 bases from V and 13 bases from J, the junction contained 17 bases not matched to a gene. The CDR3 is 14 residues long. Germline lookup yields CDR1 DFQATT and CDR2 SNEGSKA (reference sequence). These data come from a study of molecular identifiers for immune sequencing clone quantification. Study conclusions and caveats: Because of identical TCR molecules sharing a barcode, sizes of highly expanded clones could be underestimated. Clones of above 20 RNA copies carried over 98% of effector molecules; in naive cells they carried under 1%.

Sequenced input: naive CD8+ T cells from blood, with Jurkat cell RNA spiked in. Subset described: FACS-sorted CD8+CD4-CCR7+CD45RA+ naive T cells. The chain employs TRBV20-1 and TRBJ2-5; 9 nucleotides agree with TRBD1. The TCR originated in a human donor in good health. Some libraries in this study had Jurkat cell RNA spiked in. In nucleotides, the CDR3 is TGCAGTGCTCCACAGGGGGCCAACCAAGCGCCCCCGTACTTC. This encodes CSAPQGANQAPPYF.